The text below deals with one TCR beta chain. The antigen remains undetermined. This entry is derived from a study of breast tumors, draining lymph nodes, adjacent tissues. Trimming removed 1 base at V and 0 bases at J, with 14 bases between. The CDR3 has 17 residues. Germline V gene data show CDR1 as SGHRS and CDR2 as YFSETQ. TCRdb re-derived calls from the multiplex PCR reads in MiXCR, one entry per CDR3 protein. The table includes approximately 190,000 distinct CDR3 sequences, roughly 31% detected once. Notes on the study in general: Most tumor T cells seemingly derive from lymph node, then expand in tumor. The lymph node origin of tumor T cells was framed as consistent with a hypothesis, not demonstrated.

The lymph nodes were axillary draining lymph nodes from breast cancer patients. This rearrangement joins TRBV5-1 to TRBJ1-5; tentatively, D is TRBD1 (6 bases). The specimen sequenced was axillary lymph node tissue. This clonotype originated in a female donor with breast cancer. Some clones in this sample may be carry-over from other donors' samples. The CDR3 nucleotides are TGCGCCAGCAGCTTGTTACAGGGACATTATAGCAATCAGCCCCAGCATTTT. It is translated as CASSLLQGHYSNQPQHF.